The rows below give T cell receptor beta chains drawn from one sample of a study of T cells in Graves' hyperthyroidism and ophthalmopathy. TCRdb called the multiplex PCR reads again in MiXCR, with one record for every CDR3 protein. The sample lists around 200,000 distinct CDR3 sequences, 18% occurring once. Sequencing was carried out using blood. All receptors come from a man aged 35-49 years with Graves' hyperthyroidism. Both conserved end residues are part of each CDR3. Fields, in order: clone size, V gene, J gene, D gene, CDR3 protein, CDR3 DNA. A D gene is named only where the DNA matches it firmly. Clone size, where shown, is once, few, many, or a class for clones that have expanded.

>many|TRBV2|TRBJ1-2|TRBD1
CASRDRGRFGYTF
TGTGCCAGCAGGGACAGGGGGCGGTTTGGCTACACCTTC
>-|TRBV4-3|TRBJ1-1|-
CASSQEPRAEAFF
TGCGCCAGCAGCCAAGAACCGCGGGCTGAAGCTTTCTTT
>many|TRBV19|TRBJ1-1|TRBD1
CASKEGGFTEAFF
TGTGCCAGTAAGGAAGGGGGCTTCACTGAAGCTTTCTTT
>few|TRBV10-3|TRBJ1-2|-
CAISDTGIGYTF
TGTGCCATCAGTGATACAGGGATTGGCTACACCTTC
>many|TRBV6-2/TRBV6-3|TRBJ2-2|-
CASRDAGNQDAGELFF
TGTGCCAGCAGAGACGCGGGTAATCAGGACGCCGGGGAGCTGTTTTTT
>many|TRBV2|TRBJ2-1|-
CASREDRWYGEQFF
TGTGCCAGCAGGGAAGATAGGTGGTACGGTGAGCAGTTCTTC
>-|TRBV10-3|TRBJ2-5|-
CAISPGQETQYF
TGTGCCATCAGCCCTGGCCAAGAGACCCAGTACTTC
>many|TRBV12-3/TRBV12-4|TRBJ2-3|-
CASSRQDLSTDTQYF
TGTGCCAGCAGTCGCCAGGACCTGAGCACAGATACGCAGTATTTT
>many|TRBV20-1|TRBJ2-7|-
CSARTNSYEQYF
TGCAGTGCTAGAACCAACTCCTACGAGCAGTACTTC
>few|TRBV24-1|TRBJ1-6|TRBD1
CATSDPGQGVSPLHF
TGTGCCACCAGTGACCCTGGACAGGGTGTTTCACCCCTCCACTTT
>many|TRBV27|TRBJ2-3|TRBD1
CASSITGTGGTDTQYF
TGTGCCAGCAGTATCACCGGGACAGGGGGCACAGATACGCAGTATTTT
>-|TRBV4-1|TRBJ2-1|-
CASSQEGESHPYNEQFF
TGCGCCAGCAGCCAAGAGGGAGAGTCTCATCCCTACAATGAGCAGTTCTTC
>many|TRBV6-1|TRBJ1-1|-
CASSDPGRLNTEAFF
TGTGCCAGCAGTGATCCGGGACGGCTGAACACTGAAGCTTTCTTT
>-|TRBV6-5|TRBJ2-1|-
CASSYSRSNEQFF
TGTGCCAGCAGTTACTCCCGGTCCAATGAGCAGTTCTTC
>-|TRBV24-1|TRBJ2-1|-
CATSDLEGGGLGEQFF
TGTGCCACCAGTGATTTGGAGGGGGGGGGCCTAGGGGAGCAGTTCTTC
>many|TRBV20-1|TRBJ2-3|-
CSAREWTAQNTDTQYF
TGCAGTGCTAGGGAATGGACGGCCCAGAACACAGATACGCAGTATTTT
>few|TRBV10-1|TRBJ2-2|-
CASSLFTGELFF
TGCGCCAGCAGTTTGTTCACCGGGGAGCTGTTTTTT
>many|TRBV11-3|TRBJ2-3|TRBD2
CASSSPIASGDTQYF
TGTGCCAGCAGCTCCCCGATCGCTAGCGGAGATACGCAGTATTTT
>many|TRBV12-3/TRBV12-4|TRBJ2-5|TRBD1
CASRPGQGVETQYF
TGTGCCAGCAGGCCGGGACAGGGAGTGGAGACCCAGTACTTC
>many|TRBV6-2/TRBV6-3|TRBJ2-5|-
CASSPAGRETQYF
TGTGCCAGCAGCCCCGCGGGGCGGGAGACCCAGTACTTC